This passage covers 13 T cell receptor beta chains from one sample sequenced in a study of patients and donors after allogeneic stem cell transplantation. TCRdb reprocessed the RT-PCR reads with MiXCR, giving one entry per CDR3 protein. The profile covers approximately 200,000 distinct CDR3 sequences, with about 14% appearing a single time and 11% taken by the ten largest. Material: blood, either unsorted or a sorted T cell fraction (not recorded which). The source of these receptors is a human donor who was either an allogeneic HSCT recipient or a stem cell or donor lymphocyte infusion donor (not recorded which). It is not recorded whose cells these are; they may come from a transplant donor.

Only one count was recorded for this clonotype. The CDR3, as DNA: TGTGCCAGCATTCCCGAGGCCGGACGTGACACAGATACGCAGTATTTT. This translates into CASIPEAGRDTDTQYF. The chain recombines TRBV2 with TRBJ2-3; D gene ambiguous. CDR3 length: 16 residues. CDR1 is SNHLY, CDR2 FYNNEI, per germline. V lost 7 bases, J lost 2 bases, and 19 bases lay in between.

This clonotype was seen more than once but under ten times. The rearrangement links TRBV3-1 to TRBJ1-4, with D tentatively TRBD1 (5 bases). The CDR3 length is 15 residues. Germline assignment: CDR1 LGHDT and CDR2 YNNKEL (reference sequence). Trimming cost V 3 bases and J 4 bases, with 12 bases left between them. The CDR3 nucleotides read TGTGCCAGCAGCCACGCGACAGAATTTAATGAAAAACTGTTTTTT. Protein product: CASSHATEFNEKLFF.

V gene TRBV7-2 combines with J gene TRBJ2-3, with TRBD2 matching 8 bases. The CDR3 extends over 16 amino acids. V shed 5 bases, J shed 5 bases, and the junction held 12 bases outside the gene matches. CDR1 SGHTA and CDR2 FQGNSA come from the germline V gene. As DNA, the CDR3 is TGTGCCAGCAGCCCCGAACGGGGGGGCCGGGGAGATACGCAGTATTTT. Protein: CASSPERGGRGDTQYF. Together with reference TRBV7-2 and TRBJ2-3, the CDR3 gives the full variable domain: GAGVSQSPSNKVTEKGKDVELRCDPISGHTALYWYRQSLGQGLEFLIYFQGNSAPDKSGLPSDRFSAERTGGSVSTLTIQRTQQEDSAVYLCASSPERGGRGDTQYFGPGTRLTVL.

This clonotype was recorded at least ten times. The chain recombines TRBV6-1 with TRBJ2-1, with 12 bases fitting TRBD2. This CDR3 has 14 amino acids. V trimming: 7 bases; J trimming: 6 bases; junction bases outside the gene matches: 4. CDR1 and CDR2 (germline): MNHNS, SASEGT. The CDR3 coding sequence is TGTGCCAGCACCCAACTAGCGGGAGGCAATGAGCAGTTCTTC. It translates to CASTQLAGGNEQFF.

In this sample, this clonotype turned up a few times. J is TRBJ1-2 and V is TRBV20-1; possible D gene TRBD1, 5 bases. This CDR3 has 12 amino acids. The germline V gene encodes CDR1 DFQATT and CDR2 SNEGSKA (reference sequence). V lost 2 bases to trimming and J lost 8 bases, with 12 bases between them. The DNA of the CDR3 is TGCAGTGCTAGACAGGGATCTAGCGGCTACACCTTC. Protein product: CSARQGSSGYTF.

The CDR3 DNA reads as TGTGCCAGCAGTGAAGCGGGGCGAGCTTTCTTT. Protein: CASSEAGRAFF. J is TRBJ1-1 and V is TRBV6-1, with a weak D call TRBD1 (5 bases). Germline CDR1 reads MNHNS; CDR2 reads SASEGT. V was pared by 0 bases and J by 10 bases, with 6 bases between. The CDR3 runs 11 residues.

This clonotype was observed a handful of times. The CDR3 bases are TGTGCCAGCAGTTTGTTACTAGCGGGAGGGCCGGGAGGGGAGCAGTTCTTC. It yields the protein CASSLLLAGGPGGEQFF. This chain joins TRBV27 and TRBJ2-1; 13 bases match TRBD2. CDR1 and CDR2 (germline): MNHEY, SMNVEV (reference sequence). The trim removed 3 bases at V and 10 bases at J, leaving 12 bases unmatched. The CDR3 length is 17 residues.

The CDR3 region is CASSQGGQRSPLHF. As DNA, the CDR3 is TGTGCCAGCAGCCAAGGGGGACAGCGGTCACCCCTCCACTTT. V gene TRBV3-1 combines with J gene TRBJ1-6; the match to TRBD1 covers 7 bases. V was pared by 1 base and J by 10 bases, with 4 bases of the junction left unmatched. The CDR3 is 14 residues long. Germline assignment: CDR1 LGHDT and CDR2 YNNKEL (reference sequence).

The table lists this clonotype with many counts. The chain uses TRBV27 and TRBJ1-6, with D unclear. CDR1 and CDR2 from the germline V gene are MNHEY and SMNVEV (reference sequence). Trimming stripped 6 bases from V and 10 bases from J, with 13 bases between. The CDR3 is 13 residues long. The DNA for the CDR3 is TGTGCCAGCAGCACCACTAAGAGATCACCCCTCCACTTT. Protein sequence: CASSTTKRSPLHF.

Only a few counts were recorded for this clonotype. The rearrangement joins TRBV7-8 to TRBJ2-2, with 11 bases that match TRBD1. The junction had 10 bases not matched to a gene; V was cut back by 5 bases and J by 5 bases. The CDR3 is made up of 17 amino acids. Germline CDR1 reads SGHVS; CDR2 reads FQNEAQ. CDR3 in DNA: TGTGCCAGCAGCCCCCGGACAGGGGGCGCCTGGACCGGGGAGCTGTTTTTT. Residues: CASSPRTGGAWTGELFF.

The chain joins TRBV25-1 to TRBJ2-1; 11 nucleotides line up with TRBD2. The CDR3 extends over 20 amino acids. The V and J ends lost 5 bases and 1 base, in that order; junction bases with no gene match: 16. Germline assignment: CDR1 MGHDK and CDR2 SYGVNS. The CDR3 loop reads CASSPLARASGRPSYNEQFF. CDR3 DNA sequence: TGTGCCAGCAGTCCCCTCGCTAGGGCTAGCGGGAGGCCTTCCTACAATGAGCAGTTCTTC.

The CDR3 reads CASSRGSEQFF. CDR3 bases: TGTGCCAGCAGCCGGGGGAGTGAGCAGTTCTTC. The J gene is TRBJ2-1, the V gene TRBV7-3, with D tentatively TRBD2 (6 bases). This CDR3 contains 11 residues. CDR1 and CDR2 from the germline V gene are SGHTA and FQGTGA. Trimming removed 5 bases from V and 9 bases from J, with 8 bases in between. Full variable domain (missing parts from reference TRBV7-3 and TRBJ2-1): GAGVSQTPSNKVTEKGKYVELRCDPISGHTALYWYRQSLGQGPEFLIYFQGTGAADDSGLPNDRFFAVRPEGSVSTLKIQRTERGDSAVYLCASSRGSEQFFGPGTRLTVL.

This clonotype has a count of ten or more. The chain has TRBV11-3 and TRBJ2-7; 9 positions agree with TRBD2. The V gene end was trimmed by 5 bases and the J gene end by 4 bases; junction bases not matched to a gene: 6. Per germline, CDR1 SGHNT and CDR2 YENEEA. This CDR3 contains 14 residues. The CDR3 DNA reads as TGTGCCAGCAGCATGGGGACTAGCACGTACGAGCAGTACTTC. Protein sequence: CASSMGTSTYEQYF.